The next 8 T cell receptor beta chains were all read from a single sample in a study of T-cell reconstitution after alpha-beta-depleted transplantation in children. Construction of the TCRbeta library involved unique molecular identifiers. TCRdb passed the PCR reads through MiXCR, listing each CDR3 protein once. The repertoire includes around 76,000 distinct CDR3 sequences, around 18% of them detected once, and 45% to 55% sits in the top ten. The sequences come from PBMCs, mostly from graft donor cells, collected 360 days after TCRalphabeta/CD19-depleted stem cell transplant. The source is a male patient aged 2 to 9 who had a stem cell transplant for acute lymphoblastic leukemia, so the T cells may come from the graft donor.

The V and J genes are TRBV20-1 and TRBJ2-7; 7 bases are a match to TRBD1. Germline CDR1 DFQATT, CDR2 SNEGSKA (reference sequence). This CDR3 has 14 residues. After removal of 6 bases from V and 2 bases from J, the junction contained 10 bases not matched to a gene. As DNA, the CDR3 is TGCAGTGCGGAACCCGGGACAGCTACCTACGAGCAGTACTTC. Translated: CSAEPGTATYEQYF.

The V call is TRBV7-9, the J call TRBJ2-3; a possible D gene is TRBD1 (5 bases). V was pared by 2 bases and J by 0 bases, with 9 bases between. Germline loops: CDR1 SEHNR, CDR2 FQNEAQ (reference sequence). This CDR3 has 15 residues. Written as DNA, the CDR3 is TGTGCCAGCAGCTTACAGGGCACTAGCACAGATACGCAGTATTTT. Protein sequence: CASSLQGTSTDTQYF.

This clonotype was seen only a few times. The CDR3 loop reads CASSDRIVGELFF. As DNA, the CDR3 is TGCGCCAGCAGCGACAGGATTGTGGGGGAGCTGTTTTTT. V usage is TRBV5-1 and J usage is TRBJ2-2; D possibly corresponds to TRBD1 (6 bases). With 4 bases removed from V and 8 bases from J, the gap between germline ends came to 12 bases. The CDR3 loop spans 13 amino acids. CDR1 and CDR2 from the germline V gene are SGHRS and YFSETQ.

For the CDR3, the DNA is TGTGCCAGCAGCGTATCCCCTATCCAATCTATGACCTTC. Amino acid sequence: CASSVSPIQSMTF. The chain has TRBV9 and TRBJ1-2; no reliable D call. V lost 1 base and J 14 bases, leaving 18 bases between the germline ends. CDR3 length equals 13 residues. Germline lookup yields CDR1 SGDLS and CDR2 YYNGEE. Full variable domain (rest looked up from reference TRBV9 and TRBJ1-2): DSGVTQTPKHLITATGQRVTLRCSPRSGDLSVYWYQQSLDQGLQFLIQYYNGEERAKGNILERFSAQQFPDLHSELNLSSLELGDSALYFCASSVSPIQSMTFGSGTRLTVV.

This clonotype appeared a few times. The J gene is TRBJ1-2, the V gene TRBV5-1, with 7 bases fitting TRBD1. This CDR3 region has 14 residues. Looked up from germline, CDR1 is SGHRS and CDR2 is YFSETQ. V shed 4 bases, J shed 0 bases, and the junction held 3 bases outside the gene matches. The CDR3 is CASSGTASNYGYTF. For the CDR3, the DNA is TGCGCCAGCAGCGGGACAGCATCTAACTATGGCTACACCTTC.

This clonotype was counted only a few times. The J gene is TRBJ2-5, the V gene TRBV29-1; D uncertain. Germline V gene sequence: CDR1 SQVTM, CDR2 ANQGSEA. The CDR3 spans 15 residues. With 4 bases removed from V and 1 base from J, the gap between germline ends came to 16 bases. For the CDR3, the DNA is TGCAGCGTTGTGTTACCCCTATACGGCCAAGAGACCCAGTACTTC. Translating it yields CSVVLPLYGQETQYF.

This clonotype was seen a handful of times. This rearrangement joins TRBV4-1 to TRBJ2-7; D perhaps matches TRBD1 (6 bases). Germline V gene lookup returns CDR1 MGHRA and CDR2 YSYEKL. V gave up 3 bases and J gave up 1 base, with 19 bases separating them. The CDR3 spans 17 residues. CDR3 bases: TGCGCCAGCAGCCAGGATATTGTACAGGGACGGTCCTACGAGCAGTACTTC. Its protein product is CASSQDIVQGRSYEQYF.

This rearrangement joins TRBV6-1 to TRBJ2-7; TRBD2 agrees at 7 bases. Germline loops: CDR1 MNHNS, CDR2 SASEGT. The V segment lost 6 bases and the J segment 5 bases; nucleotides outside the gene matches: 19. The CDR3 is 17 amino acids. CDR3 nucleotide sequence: TGTGCCAGCAGCGGGACTACGGCTCTGGGGAGGGGTCACGAGCAGTACTTC. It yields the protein CASSGTTALGRGHEQYF.